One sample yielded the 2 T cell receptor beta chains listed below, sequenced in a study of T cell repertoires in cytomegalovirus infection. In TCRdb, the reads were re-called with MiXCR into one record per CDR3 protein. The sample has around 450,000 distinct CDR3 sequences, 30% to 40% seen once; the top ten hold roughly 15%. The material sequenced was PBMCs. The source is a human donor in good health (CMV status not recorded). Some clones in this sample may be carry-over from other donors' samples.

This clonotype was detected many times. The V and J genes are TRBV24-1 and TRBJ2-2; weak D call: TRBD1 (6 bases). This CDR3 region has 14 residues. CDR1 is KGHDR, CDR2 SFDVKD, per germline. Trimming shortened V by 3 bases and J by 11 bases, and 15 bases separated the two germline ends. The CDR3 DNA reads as TGTGCCACCAGTGATCACCAGGGGCGCAGCGAGCTGTTTTTT. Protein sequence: CATSDHQGRSELFF.

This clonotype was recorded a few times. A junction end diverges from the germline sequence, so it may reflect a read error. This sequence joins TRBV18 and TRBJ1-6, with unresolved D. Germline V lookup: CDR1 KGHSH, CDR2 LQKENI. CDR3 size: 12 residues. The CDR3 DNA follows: TGTGCCAGCTCGCCACCAGAGCGGAACCTCCACTTT. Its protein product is CASSPPERNLHF. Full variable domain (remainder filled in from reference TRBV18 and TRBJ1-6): NAGVMQNPRHLVRRRGQEARLRCSPMKGHSHVYWYRQLPEEGLKFMVYLQKENIIDESGMPKERFSAEFPKEGPSILRIQQVVRGDSAAYFCASSPPERNLHFGNGTRLTVT.